A selection of T cell receptor beta chains follows, all from one sample in a study of blood T cell repertoires in COVID-19. Method: immunoSEQ multiplex PCR; TCRdb's copy keeps in-frame clones and lacks some. The table has under 85,000 clones, roughly three quarters seen once; the top ten hold less than 20%. Sequenced input: peripheral blood. The origin of the receptors is an older man with acute or convalescent COVID-19. CDR3s include the opening cysteine and the closing phenylalanine or tryptophan. Each record gives: V gene, J gene, D gene, clone size, CDR3 protein, CDR3 DNA. A D gene is named only where the DNA matches it firmly. Size is omitted from some rows. Given values are once, few, many or a class for expanded clones.

>TRBV4-3|TRBJ2-6|-|few
CASSQEQGSGANVLTF
TGCGCCAGCAGCCAAGAACAGGGCTCTGGGGCCAACGTCCTGACTTTC
>TRBV5-4|TRBJ2-1|-|-
CASSLNRPNEQFF
TGTGCCAGCAGCTTGAACAGGCCCAATGAGCAGTTCTTC
>TRBV5-1|TRBJ2-3|TRBD1|-
CASSFTQGADTQYF
TGCGCCAGCAGCTTCACACAGGGGGCAGATACGCAATATTTT
>TRBV4-2|TRBJ2-7|TRBD2|-
CASSLGLAAKLGTYEQYF
TGTGCCAGCAGCCTAGGACTAGCGGCTAAACTAGGAACCTACGAGCAGTACTTC
>TRBV7-9|TRBJ2-1|TRBD2|-
CASSLAASGGNEQFF
TGTGCCAGCAGCTTAGCGGCTAGCGGGGGTAATGAGCAGTTCTTC
>TRBV7-3|TRBJ2-1|TRBD2|-
CASSLGTGLAGDEQFF
TGTGCCAGCAGCTTAGGGACGGGACTAGCTGGGGATGAGCAGTTCTTC
>TRBV20-1|TRBJ2-1|-|-
CRGGGIDEQFF
TGCAGAGGCGGGGGCATCGATGAGCAGTTCTTC
>TRBV28|TRBJ1-5|TRBD1|few
CASRATGGSIKPQHF
TGTGCCAGCAGGGCCACAGGGGGAAGTATCAAGCCCCAGCATTTT
>TRBV2|TRBJ2-1|TRBD2|-
CASSEEEGAGGYNEQFF
TGTGCCAGCAGTGAAGAAGAGGGAGCGGGAGGATACAATGAGCAGTTCTTC
>TRBV12-3/TRBV12-4|TRBJ1-1|TRBD1|-
CASSKGQGAEAFF
TGTGCCAGCAGCAAGGGACAGGGGGCGGAAGCTTTCTTT
>TRBV19|TRBJ2-4|TRBD1|once
CASSILGQGKNIQYF
TGTGCCAGTAGTATCTTAGGACAGGGGAAAAACATTCAGTACTTC
>TRBV18|TRBJ1-1|-|-
CASSRQLNTEAFF
TGTGCCAGCTCACGACAGCTGAACACTGAAGCTTTCTTT
>TRBV6-6|TRBJ1-6|TRBD1|few
CASSPGQGGFNSPLHF
TGTGCCAGCAGCCCAGGACAGGGAGGTTTTAATTCACCCCTCCACTTT
>TRBV7-8|TRBJ1-2|TRBD1|-
CASSRDGQGVWGYTF
TGTGCCAGCAGCCGAGACGGACAGGGGGTGTGGGGCTACACCTTC
>TRBV5-6|TRBJ2-1|TRBD2|once
CASSLGLAGGPSGNEQFF
TGTGCCAGCAGCCTAGGACTAGCGGGAGGGCCATCGGGCAATGAGCAGTTCTTC
>TRBV28|TRBJ2-1|TRBD2|-
CASNSGGRPRNEQFF
TGTGCCAGCAATTCGGGGGGGCGCCCGCGCAATGAGCAGTTCTTC
>TRBV27|TRBJ1-4|-|-
CASSPRHATNEKLFF
TGTGCCAGCAGTCCTCGACATGCAACTAATGAAAAACTGTTTTTT
>TRBV5-4|TRBJ1-2|TRBD1|-
CASSLGGTGVDGYTF
TGTGCCAGCAGCTTGGGGGGTACAGGGGTGGATGGCTACACCTTC
>TRBV18|TRBJ1-3|TRBD1|-
CASSRDSISGNTIYF
TGTGCCAGCTCTCGGGACAGTATCTCTGGAAACACCATATATTTT
>TRBV25-1|TRBJ1-2|-|few
CASSKQGRVGYTF
TGTGCCAGCAGTAAACAGGGACGGGTTGGCTACACCTTC
>TRBV7-2|TRBJ2-2|-|-
CASSIQGVDTGELFF
TGTGCCAGCAGTATTCAGGGTGTGGACACCGGGGAGCTGTTTTTT
>TRBV7-3|TRBJ2-5|-|-
CASSFTGGETQYF
TGTGCCAGCAGCTTTACTGGAGGAGAGACCCAGTACTTC